A single sample gave rise to the 23 T cell receptor beta chains below, sequenced in a study of T cells in Graves' hyperthyroidism and ophthalmopathy (dated by TCRdb to about 2019). The library was prepared using multiplex PCR. Sequenced on an Illumina HiSeq 2000. Amplification of TCR beta CDR3 regions was carried out from RNA transcripts. The TCR CDR3 was subjected to a first round of RT-PCR using the HTBI primer set and the Qiagen OneStep RT-PCR kit. Starting from the raw public reads, TCRdb applied fastp trimming at Q25, assembled clones with MiXCR and retained in-frame beta chains. A single entry per CDR3 protein holds the most common genes and DNA from its merged rows. For this sample there are roughly 420,000 distinct CDR3 sequences; around 16% appear just once. The ten largest clones take up roughly 7.7% of the sample. Sequences were obtained from blood. These receptors all come from a woman aged 18-29 years with Graves' hyperthyroidism.

This clonotype came up many times. The chain combines TRBV18 with TRBJ1-1; 8 nucleotides match TRBD1. The CDR3 runs 16 residues. J gave up 0 bases and V 4 bases, and 7 bases lay outside the gene matches. From germline, CDR1 is KGHSH and CDR2 LQKENI. CDR3: CASSQGQGNLNTEAFF. The CDR3 DNA sequence: TGTGCCAGCTCACAAGGACAGGGAAACTTGAACACTGAAGCTTTCTTT.

The chain links TRBV19 to TRBJ2-7, with 7 bases that match TRBD2. Germline assignment: CDR1 LNHDA and CDR2 SQIVND (reference sequence). The CDR3 loop spans 13 amino acids. V shed 4 bases and J 4 bases; nucleotides not matched to a gene: 4. CDR3 loop: CASSRNGRYEQYF. The DNA for the CDR3 is TGTGCCAGTAGTAGGAACGGGAGGTACGAGCAGTACTTC.

CDR3 protein: CASSYSGQLSYEQYF. In nucleotides, the CDR3 is TGTGCCAGCAGTTACTCGGGACAGCTTTCCTACGAGCAGTACTTC. The V call is TRBV6-6, the J call TRBJ2-7, with 7 bases that match TRBD1. With V trimmed by 0 bases and J by 1 base, 3 bases remained unmatched. The germline gives CDR1 MNHNY, CDR2 SVGAGI (reference sequence). CDR3 size: 15 residues.

This clonotype was seen repeatedly, ten times or more. The rearrangement uses TRBV7-8 and TRBJ1-2, with D uncertain. From germline, CDR1 is SGHVS and CDR2 FQNEAQ. V lost 5 bases to trimming and J lost 4 bases, with 11 bases between them. This CDR3 is built from 13 residues. The CDR3 loop reads CASSRPYGYGYTF. DNA for the CDR3: TGTGCCAGCAGCCGCCCATATGGCTATGGCTACACCTTC.

The V and J genes are TRBV19 and TRBJ2-7; D might be TRBD1 or TRBD2, each matching 6 bases. V shed 4 bases and J shed 3 bases, with 10 bases lying between them. Germline CDR1 reads LNHDA; CDR2 reads SQIVND (reference sequence). The length of the CDR3 is 13 residues. The CDR3 DNA follows: TGTGCCAGTAGTAAGGGGGGAGGCTACGAGCAGTACTTC. Translating gives CASSKGGGYEQYF.

On this clonotype: Possible read error: a much larger clone is one base away. Likely a read error: the CDR3 ends without its conserved phenylalanine or tryptophan. This sequence joins TRBV3-1 and TRBJ2-7, with TRBD2 as a possible D gene (6 bases). Germline CDR1 is LGHDT and CDR2 is YNNKEL (reference sequence). This CDR3 region has 15 residues. V was cut by 11 bases and J by 2 bases, with 22 bases left in between. The CDR3 DNA reads as TGTGCCCCCGGCGGAGGGTGGGGTAGGGCCTACGAGCAGTACCTC. The encoded protein is CAPGGGWGRAYEQYL.

V and J are TRBV5-1 and TRBJ1-3, with 7 nucleotides matching TRBD1. Germline V gene data show CDR1 as SGHRS and CDR2 as YFSETQ. CDR3 length: 17 amino acids. The V segment lost 0 bases and the J segment 0 bases; nucleotides outside the gene matches: 6. The DNA for the CDR3 is TGCGCCAGCAGCTTGGAGGGACAGTTCGTCTCTGGAAACACCATATATTTT. Encoded protein: CASSLEGQFVSGNTIYF.

V and J are TRBV12-3 or TRBV12-4 and TRBJ2-5; D may match TRBD1 or TRBD2 (5 bases each). The CDR3 contains 16 residues. V lost 5 bases and J lost 7, with 23 bases in between. The CDR3 reads CASSPFLPGPQGTQYF. CDR3 bases: TGTGCCAGCAGTCCCTTTCTCCCGGGACCCCAGGGGACCCAGTACTTC.

This clonotype was observed a handful of times. The V gene is TRBV7-2, the J gene TRBJ2-3; 8 nucleotides agree with TRBD2. The CDR3 is made up of 16 amino acids. J gave up 2 bases and V 6 bases, and 10 bases lay outside the gene matches. CDR1 SGHTA and CDR2 FQGNSA come from the germline V gene. In DNA form, the CDR3 reads TGTGCCAGCAGTAGTCTGGGAGCGGGGGACACAGATACGCAGTATTTT. As protein: CASSSLGAGDTDTQYF.

This clonotype was counted a few times. The rearrangement links TRBV27 to TRBJ2-3, with 10 bases aligning to TRBD1. V lost 5 bases, J lost 5 bases, and 13 bases stayed unmatched. CDR1 is MNHEY and CDR2 is SMNVEV in the germline V gene (reference sequence). The CDR3 runs to 17 residues. Written as DNA, the CDR3 is TGTGCCAGCAGTGACTCAGGGGACAGGGGCGTGGGAGATACGCAGTATTTT. This translates into CASSDSGDRGVGDTQYF.

The gene calls are TRBV6-1 and TRBJ2-4, with 7 bases aligning to TRBD1. The length of the CDR3 is 16 residues. The germline CDR1 and CDR2 sequences are MNHNS and SASEGT. The junction had 9 bases not matched to a gene; V was cut back by 5 bases and J by 2 bases. As DNA, the CDR3 is TGTGCCAGCAGTACCCGTCTAAGGGGGCCCAAAAACATTCAGTACTTC. Translation gives CASSTRLRGPKNIQYF.

This clonotype appeared many times. This chain links TRBV27 with TRBJ2-1, with 10 bases lining up with TRBD2. After removal of 3 bases from V and 0 bases from J, the junction contained 11 bases not matched to a gene. Germline assignment: CDR1 MNHEY and CDR2 SMNVEV (reference sequence). This CDR3 has 19 amino acids. The CDR3 reads CASSFRGGLAGVSYNEQFF. The DNA for the CDR3 is TGTGCCAGCAGTTTCAGAGGGGGGCTAGCGGGGGTCTCCTACAATGAGCAGTTCTTC.

The sample holds many counts of this clonotype. The V and J genes are TRBV7-9 and TRBJ1-3; D gene ambiguous. Germline CDR1 reads SEHNR; CDR2 reads FQNEAQ (reference sequence). The germline V and J ends were trimmed by 4 bases and 0 bases, with 7 bases remaining between them. CDR3 length equals 14 residues. This chain's CDR3 is CASSSNGSGNTIYF. The CDR3 region has the DNA TGTGCCAGCAGCTCGAACGGCTCTGGAAACACCATATATTTT.

This clonotype was observed at least ten times. This chain links TRBV13 with TRBJ1-2; no definite D call. CDR1 PRHDT and CDR2 FYEKMQ come from the germline V gene (reference sequence). CDR3 size: 12 residues. The ends were cut back, 5 bases at V and 6 bases at J, with 10 bases in the middle. The CDR3, as DNA: TGTGCCAGCAGCCTTTCCTGGGATGGCTACACCTTC. Protein product: CASSLSWDGYTF.

This clonotype was seen repeatedly, ten times or more. The chain uses TRBV20-1 and TRBJ1-5, with unresolved D. This CDR3 spans 13 amino acids. V was trimmed by 6 bases and J by 7 bases, leaving 16 bases between them. CDR1 DFQATT and CDR2 SNEGSKA come from the germline V gene (reference sequence). CDR3 protein: CSAKPRLGQPQHF. The DNA of the CDR3 is TGCAGTGCCAAACCGAGGCTAGGGCAGCCCCAGCATTTT.

This clonotype was detected once. The junction departs from the called germline gene at one end, perhaps through a read error. The V call is TRBV19, the J call TRBJ1-2; 8 bases are shared with TRBD1. The germline CDR1 and CDR2 sequences are LNHDA and SQIVND (reference sequence). CDR3 length: 13 residues. CDR3 region: CASKQGASYGHTF. CDR3 sequence (DNA): TGTGCCAGTAAGCAGGGGGCGAGCTATGGCCACACCTTC.

The rearrangement joins TRBV7-3 to TRBJ2-3; D may be TRBD2 (7 bases). Trimming shortened V by 5 bases and J by 0 bases, and 18 bases separated the two germline ends. The CDR3 has 17 residues. The germline CDR1 and CDR2 sequences are SGHTA and FQGTGA. The CDR3 spells CASSLNLGGLSTDTQYF. CDR3 in DNA: TGTGCCAGCAGCCTCAACCTCGGGGGGCTTAGCACAGATACGCAGTATTTT.

The chain has TRBV7-9 and TRBJ2-1; TRBD1 might be the D (7 bases). V lost 5 bases and J 8 bases, leaving 16 bases between the germline ends. Germline CDR1 reads SEHNR; CDR2 reads FQNEAQ (reference sequence). CDR3 length equals 14 residues. The CDR3: CASSLIQGGDEQFF. For the CDR3, the DNA is TGTGCCAGCAGCCTCATTCAGGGGGGCGATGAGCAGTTCTTC.

This clonotype was detected many times. The chain links TRBV5-1 to TRBJ2-5, with D possibly being TRBD2 (5 bases). V was clipped by 1 base and J by 4 bases, with 8 bases between them. CDR1 and CDR2 (germline): SGHRS, YFSETQ. CDR3 length: 13 residues. CDR3 sequence: CASSLPGRETQYF. DNA of the CDR3: TGCGCCAGCAGCTTGCCGGGGAGAGAGACCCAGTACTTC.

This clonotype was seen repeatedly, ten times or more. This chain uses TRBV20-1 with TRBJ2-7; 7 bases are shared with TRBD2. The CDR3 totals 15 residues. CDR1 DFQATT and CDR2 SNEGSKA come from the germline V gene (reference sequence). Trimming at V came to 0 bases and at J to 3 bases, leaving 8 bases not matched to a gene. The CDR3 here is CSARDRSGTDYEQYF. CDR3 sequence (DNA): TGCAGTGCTAGAGATCGAAGCGGGACTGACTACGAGCAGTACTTC.

This clonotype was seen at least ten times. The CDR3 coding sequence is TGTGCCAGCAGACCGGGGGGTGGGATAGGCAATCAGCCCCAGCATTTT. Its protein product is CASRPGGGIGNQPQHF. V and J are TRBV6-2 or TRBV6-3 and TRBJ1-5, with D maybe TRBD1 (5 bases). Germline CDR1 MNHEY, CDR2 SVGEGT. This CDR3 spans 16 amino acids. Trimming stripped 6 bases from V and 2 bases from J, with 17 bases between.

This clonotype has a handful of counts. This chain links TRBV5-1 with TRBJ2-2; D perhaps matches TRBD2 (6 bases). The V end was cut by 4 bases, the J end by 0 bases, with 16 bases between. Germline V gives CDR1 SGHRS, CDR2 YFSETQ. This CDR3 has 17 amino acids. CDR3 in DNA: TGCGCCAGCAGCCGCGGTGCGGGGACCACGAACACCGGGGAGCTGTTTTTT. This encodes CASSRGAGTTNTGELFF.

This clonotype appeared a few times. V usage is TRBV7-9 and J usage is TRBJ2-7; no firm D call. This CDR3 contains 10 residues. Germline V gives CDR1 SEHNR, CDR2 FQNEAQ (reference sequence). The V end lost 1 base, the J end lost 7 bases, and 2 bases lay between the germline ends. Here the CDR3 reads CASSLVEQYF. The CDR3 nucleotides are TGTGCCAGCAGCTTAGTTGAGCAGTACTTC. Together with reference TRBV7-9 and TRBJ2-7, the CDR3 gives the full variable domain: DTGVSQNPRHKITKRGQNVTFRCDPISEHNRLYWYRQTLGQGPEFLTYFQNEAQLEKSRLLSDRFSAERPKGSFSTLEIQRTEQGDSAMYLCASSLVEQYFGPGTRLTVT.